This TCR beta chain is drawn from a study of metastatic and nonmetastatic thyroid tumors. TCRdb re-clonotyped the PCR reads through MiXCR. This sample has approximately 16,000 clones, with around 20% found just once. This CDR3 has 16 amino acids. Germline CDR1 is LNHNV and CDR2 is YYDKDF (reference sequence). The trim removed 0 bases at V and 3 bases at J, leaving 6 bases unmatched. There were no patients who had received any treatment before thyroid surgery. This clone was observed a few times. The TCR was taken from a female donor with papillary thyroid cancer or a benign thyroid nodule (not recorded which). Some clones in this sample may be carry-over from other donors' samples. The sequencing input was blood. The rearrangement uses TRBV15 and TRBJ2-7, with 9 nucleotides matching TRBD1. CDR3 sequence (DNA): TGTGCCACCAGCAGAGATACAGGGGGCCGTATCTACGAGCAGTACTTC. It encodes CATSRDTGGRIYEQYF.